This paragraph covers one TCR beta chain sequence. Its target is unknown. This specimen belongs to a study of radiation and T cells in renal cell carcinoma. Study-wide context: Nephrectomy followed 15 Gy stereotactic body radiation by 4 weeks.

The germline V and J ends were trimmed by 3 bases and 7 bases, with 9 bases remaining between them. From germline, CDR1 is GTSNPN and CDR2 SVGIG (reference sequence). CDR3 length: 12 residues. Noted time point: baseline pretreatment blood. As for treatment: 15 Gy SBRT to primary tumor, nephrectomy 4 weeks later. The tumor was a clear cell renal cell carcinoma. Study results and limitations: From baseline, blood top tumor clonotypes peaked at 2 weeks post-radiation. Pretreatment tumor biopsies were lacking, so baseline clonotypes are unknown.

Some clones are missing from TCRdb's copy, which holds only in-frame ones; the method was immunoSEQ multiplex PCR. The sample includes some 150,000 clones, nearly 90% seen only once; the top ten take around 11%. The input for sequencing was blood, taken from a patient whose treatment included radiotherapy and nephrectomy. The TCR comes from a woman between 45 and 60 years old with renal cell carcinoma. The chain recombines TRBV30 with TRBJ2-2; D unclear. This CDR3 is CAWRASVGELFF. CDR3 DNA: TGTGCCTGGAGGGCCTCTGTCGGGGAGCTGTTTTTT.